This entry lists 8 T cell receptor beta chains sequenced from one sample in a study of blood T cell repertoires in COVID-19. Sequenced by immunoSEQ multiplex PCR; TCRdb stores in-frame clones only, minus some. Of some 240,000 clones in the sample, around 85% were seen once. The sample was peripheral blood. The receptor source for this set is a woman aged 70-85 years with COVID-19, enrolled during active disease.

This clone appeared once. V usage is TRBV18 and J usage is TRBJ1-2, with 8 bases aligning to TRBD1. Trimming cost V 3 bases and J 0 bases; bases outside gene matches: 6. Germline loops: CDR1 KGHSH, CDR2 LQKENI. This CDR3 region has 16 residues. The CDR3 DNA follows: TGTGCCAGCTCACCGGGACAGGCTTATACTAACTATGGCTACACCTTC. Translated, it gives CASSPGQAYTNYGYTF.

V gene TRBV6-6 combines with J gene TRBJ2-7; D might be TRBD1 (6 bases). This CDR3 comprises 14 residues. Germline lookup yields CDR1 MNHNY and CDR2 SVGAGI (reference sequence). V shed 2 bases and J shed 7 bases, with 15 bases lying between them. The CDR3 loop reads CASSYAPGDTEQYF. In DNA, the CDR3 is TGTGCCAGCAGTTACGCCCCTGGGGACACTGAGCAGTACTTC.

This chain uses TRBV21-1 with TRBJ1-6; whether TRBD1, the table's D call, matches the DNA was not checked. TRBV21-1 is marked as a pseudogene. The CDR3 contains 16 residues. CDR3 coding DNA: TGTGCCAGCAGCGGGATGATGGACAGGAGGTATTCACCCCTCCACTTT. Translation gives CASSGMMDRRYSPLHF.

The chain carries TRBV6-1 and TRBJ2-1; TRBD1 matches 12 bases. Germline lookup yields CDR1 MNHNS and CDR2 SASEGT. The CDR3 is 15 amino acids. The junction had 6 bases not matched to a gene; V was cut back by 3 bases and J by 9 bases. CDR3 residues: CASSDAGTGGFEQFF. CDR3 in DNA: TGTGCCAGCAGTGATGCCGGGACAGGGGGCTTTGAGCAGTTCTTC.

V is TRBV4-3 and J is TRBJ2-5; TRBD2 is a possible D gene (6 bases). Trimming cost V 0 bases and J 5 bases, with 10 bases left between them. Per germline, CDR1 LGHNA and CDR2 YSLEER. The CDR3 has 14 residues. CDR3 residues: CASSQDGGRETQYF. DNA for the CDR3: TGCGCCAGCAGCCAAGATGGAGGGAGGGAGACCCAGTACTTC.

The V gene is TRBV29-1, the J gene TRBJ1-6, with D maybe TRBD1 (6 bases). Trimming took off 4 bases at V and 4 bases at J, with 8 bases between the two ends. The CDR3 spans 13 residues. In germline, CDR1 is SQVTM, CDR2 ANQGSEA. The CDR3 coding sequence is TGCAGCGTTGGGACAGAATATAATTCACCCCTCCACTTT. This gives the protein CSVGTEYNSPLHF.

In this sample, this clone turned up once. The gene calls are TRBV19 and TRBJ2-1, with TRBD2 matching 14 bases. This CDR3 is 17 amino acids long. The junction had 8 bases not matched to a gene; V was cut back by 4 bases and J by 6 bases. Germline assignment: CDR1 LNHDA and CDR2 SQIVND (reference sequence). CDR3 DNA: TGTGCCAGTAGTACGGGACTAGCGGGAGTCGCGATCAATGAGCAGTTCTTC. It encodes CASSTGLAGVAINEQFF.

This sequence joins TRBV1 and TRBJ1-3. TRBV1 is reported as a pseudogene. The CDR3 sequence is 15 residues long. CDR3 nucleotides: TGCACCAGCAGCCAACTAGGTAGCTCTGGAAACACCATATATTTT. It yields the protein CTSSQLGSSGNTIYF.